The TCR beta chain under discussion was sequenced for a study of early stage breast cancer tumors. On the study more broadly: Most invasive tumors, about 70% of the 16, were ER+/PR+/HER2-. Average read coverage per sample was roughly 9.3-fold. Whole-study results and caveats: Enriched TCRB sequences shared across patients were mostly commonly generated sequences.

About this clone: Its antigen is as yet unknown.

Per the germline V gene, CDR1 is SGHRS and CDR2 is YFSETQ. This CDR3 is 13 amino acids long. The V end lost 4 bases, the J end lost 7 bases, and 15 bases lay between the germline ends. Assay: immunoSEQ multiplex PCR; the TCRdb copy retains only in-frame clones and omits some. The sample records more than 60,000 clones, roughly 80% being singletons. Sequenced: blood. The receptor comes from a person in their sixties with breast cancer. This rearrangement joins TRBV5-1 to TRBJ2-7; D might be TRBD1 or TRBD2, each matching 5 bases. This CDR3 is CASSQGVPGEQYF. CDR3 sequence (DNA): TGCGCCAGCAGCCAGGGCGTCCCGGGGGAGCAGTACTTC.